The 19 T cell receptor beta chains listed next were all sequenced from one sample in a study of shared clonotypes between healthy human individuals. Assay used: immunoSEQ multiplex PCR; TCRdb lists only in-frame clones, some missing. The data show 150,000 to 200,000 clones, 65% to 70% seen once. Sequencing input: memory CD4+ T cells sorted from blood. Subset meaning: CD45RA-negative fraction. These receptor sequences come from a man aged 30-40 years in good health.

This clone was seen once. The chain has TRBV30 and TRBJ2-1; no definite D call. The CDR3 extends over 21 amino acids. Germline CDR1 reads GTSNPN; CDR2 reads SVGIG (reference sequence). The V and J ends lost 1 base and 1 base respectively, with 29 bases between them. The CDR3 DNA reads as TGTGCCTGGAGTGAAGGCCTTAGAGAAGGTTCTAGATGGCTTTCCTACAATGAGCAGTTCTTC. It translates to CAWSEGLREGSRWLSYNEQFF. Using reference TRBV30 and TRBJ2-1 for the parts outside the CDR3, the full variable domain is SQTIHQWPATLVQPVGSPLSLECTVEGTSNPNLYWYRQAAGRGLQLLFYSVGIGQISSEVPQNLSASRPQDRQFILSSKKLLLSDSGFYLCAWSEGLREGSRWLSYNEQFFGPGTRLTVL.

The chain carries TRBV18 and TRBJ1-1; D is unclear. The CDR3 covers 14 residues. V lost 2 bases to trimming and J lost 4 bases, with 11 bases between them. Germline V gene sequence: CDR1 KGHSH, CDR2 LQKENI. CDR3 residues: CASSPSDRITEAFF. CDR3 sequence (DNA): TGTGCCAGCTCACCATCAGATAGGATCACTGAAGCTTTCTTT.

The table lists this clone with a few counts. This chain uses TRBV25-1 with TRBJ2-1; 7 bases match TRBD2. CDR1 is MGHDK, CDR2 SYGVNS, per germline. The junction had 7 bases not matched to a gene; V was cut back by 3 bases and J by 2 bases. This CDR3 is built from 16 residues. The CDR3: CASSDSGREPYNEQFF. CDR3 in DNA: TGTGCCAGCAGTGATTCCGGGCGGGAGCCCTACAATGAGCAGTTCTTC.

The chain combines TRBV6-5 with TRBJ2-3; D remains ambiguous. The V end lost 0 bases, the J end lost 5 bases, and 15 bases lay between the germline ends. The CDR3 contains 16 residues. The germline V gene has CDR1 MNHEY and CDR2 SVGAGI. CDR3 region: CASSYSVSASQDTQYF. The CDR3 nucleotides are TGTGCCAGCAGTTACTCGGTTTCGGCTTCACAAGATACGCAGTATTTT.

This chain uses TRBV13 with TRBJ2-7; D could derive from TRBD1 or TRBD2 (6 bases each). CDR3 length: 14 residues. V was shortened by 5 bases and J by 4 bases, with 15 bases between the two germline ends. Germline loops: CDR1 PRHDT, CDR2 FYEKMQ (reference sequence). The CDR3 nucleotides read TGTGCCAGCAGCCCCCGGCCGGGGGCGTACGAGCAGTACTTC. Translated, it gives CASSPRPGAYEQYF.

The table lists this clone with a count of one. The chain employs TRBV14 and TRBJ1-5, with D possibly being TRBD1 (5 bases). Germline assignment: CDR1 SGHDN and CDR2 FVKESK. The CDR3 covers 12 residues. Trimming removed 8 bases from V and 7 bases from J, with 12 bases in between. The CDR3 DNA reads as TGTGCCAGCCATTCAGGGTTGCAGCCCCAGCATTTT. Translated, it gives CASHSGLQPQHF.

A few counts support this clone. V usage is TRBV29-1 and J usage is TRBJ2-1, with TRBD2 identical over 7 bases. Germline V gene data show CDR1 as SQVTM and CDR2 as ANQGSEA. The CDR3 sequence is 12 residues long. The junction had 2 bases not matched to a gene; V was cut back by 3 bases and J by 6 bases. CDR3 sequence reads: CSVEGGINEQFF. The CDR3 nucleotides read TGCAGCGTTGAGGGAGGGATCAATGAGCAGTTCTTC.

The count of this clone is one. This chain uses TRBV28 with TRBJ2-1; D uncertain. The CDR3 is 15 amino acids. Trimming cost V 4 bases and J 0 bases, with 10 bases left between them. The germline CDR1 and CDR2 sequences are MDHEN and SYDVKM. The CDR3 DNA reads TGTGCCAGCAGTTCCTCGGGTAACTCCTACAATGAGCAGTTCTTC. The encoded protein is CASSSSGNSYNEQFF.

The chain uses TRBV10-3 and TRBJ2-1; D is perhaps TRBD1 or TRBD2 (5 bases each). The germline V gene encodes CDR1 ENHRY and CDR2 SYGVKD. CDR3 length: 12 amino acids. Trimming removed 8 bases at V and 4 bases at J, with 9 bases between. This CDR3 reads CAIGGIYNEQFF. For the CDR3, the DNA is TGTGCCATCGGGGGAATTTACAATGAGCAGTTCTTC.

This clone was seen only a few times. The genes are TRBV18 and TRBJ2-7, with TRBD2 matching over 9 bases. The CDR3 covers 17 residues. Germline lookup yields CDR1 KGHSH and CDR2 LQKENI. Germline trimming cut 4 bases from V and 1 base from J; bases unmatched to any gene: 11. The CDR3 DNA sequence: TGTGCCAGCTCACTGTTTAGTAGCGGGAGAGGGTCCTACGAGCAGTACTTC. It codes for CASSLFSSGRGSYEQYF. Looking up the rest from reference TRBV18 and TRBJ2-7 gives the full variable domain: NAGVMQNPRHLVRRRGQEARLRCSPMKGHSHVYWYRQLPEEGLKFMVYLQKENIIDESGMPKERFSAEFPKEGPSILRIQQVVRGDSAAYFCASSLFSSGRGSYEQYFGPGTRLTVT.

This chain uses TRBV2 with TRBJ2-7; possibly TRBD2 for D (5 bases). There are 14 residues in the CDR3. V dropped 8 bases and J dropped 0 bases, with 14 bases sitting between them. CDR1 and CDR2 from the germline V gene are SNHLY and FYNNEI. Written as DNA, the CDR3 is TGTGCCAGCGGGAGTAGCTTTAGCTCCTACGAGCAGTACTTC. Translated, it gives CASGSSFSSYEQYF.

This clone was found a few times. The chain recombines TRBV25-1 with TRBJ2-2; TRBD1 matches at 9 bases. The CDR3 has 16 residues. Germline loops: CDR1 MGHDK, CDR2 SYGVNS. With V trimmed by 3 bases and J by 5 bases, 7 bases remained unmatched. CDR3 region: CASSDSDRGPTGELFF. The CDR3 nucleotides read TGTGCCAGCAGTGACTCGGACAGGGGCCCGACCGGGGAGCTGTTTTTT.

The rearrangement links TRBV18 to TRBJ1-2; D uncertain. Germline CDR1 and CDR2: KGHSH and LQKENI. The V end was cut by 3 bases, the J end by 3 bases, with 14 bases between. The CDR3 has 15 residues. The CDR3, as DNA: TGTGCCAGCTCACCTGGAGTTGGGCCGGACTATGGCTACACCTTC. Amino acid sequence: CASSPGVGPDYGYTF.

This clone was counted between two and nine times. CDR3 coding DNA: TGCAGCGTTCCGTTGGTGAGGCAGTTCTTC. Residues: CSVPLVRQFF. This rearrangement joins TRBV29-1 to TRBJ2-1; the D is unclear. CDR1 SQVTM and CDR2 ANQGSEA come from the germline V gene. The CDR3 totals 10 residues. Trimming stripped 5 bases from V and 12 bases from J, with 11 bases between.

The V gene is TRBV7-8, the J gene TRBJ2-2; the match to TRBD2 covers 9 bases. This CDR3 contains 17 residues. Losses at the gene ends were 5 bases for V and 8 bases for J; bases not matched to a gene: 15. In germline, CDR1 is SGHVS, CDR2 FQNEAQ. Written as DNA, the CDR3 is TGTGCCAGCAGCAGAAATGCGGGAGGGCCGAGGACGGGGGAGCTGTTTTTT. Its translation: CASSRNAGGPRTGELFF.

The genes are TRBV5-1 and TRBJ2-5, with TRBD2 identical over 10 bases. Germline values: CDR1 SGHRS, CDR2 YFSETQ. CDR3 size: 18 residues. V gave up 4 bases and J gave up 2 bases; unmatched junction bases: 14. The CDR3 loop is CASSRSGVTSGVQETQYF. DNA for the CDR3: TGCGCCAGCAGCAGGTCAGGGGTTACTAGCGGGGTACAAGAGACCCAGTACTTC.

The V call is TRBV6-1, the J call TRBJ2-7; TRBD1 matches 8 bases. Losses at the gene ends were 4 bases for V and 1 base for J; bases not matched to a gene: 6. CDR1 and CDR2 from the germline V gene are MNHNS and SASEGT. This CDR3 region has 15 residues. As DNA, the CDR3 is TGTGCCAGCAGTGTACAGGGGGGCCTATCCTACGAGCAGTACTTC. Translating it yields CASSVQGGLSYEQYF.

The CDR3 DNA follows: TGTGCCAGCACCCCAGACGGGCCCAGCTCCTACAATGAGCAGTTCTTC. As protein: CASTPDGPSSYNEQFF. This chain connects TRBV7-3 to TRBJ2-1; D gene ambiguous. CDR1 and CDR2 (germline): SGHTA, FQGTGA. CDR3 length equals 16 residues. Trimming stripped 7 bases from V and 0 bases from J, with 16 bases between.

The chain is built from TRBV7-2 and TRBJ2-7; TRBD2 agrees at 12 bases. Germline V gene lookup returns CDR1 SGHTA and CDR2 FQGNSA. V shed 8 bases, J shed 6 bases, and the junction held 5 bases outside the gene matches. This CDR3 comprises 13 residues. CDR3 loop: CASGRLAGAEQYF. In DNA form, the CDR3 reads TGTGCCAGCGGCCGACTAGCGGGAGCCGAGCAGTACTTC.